This T cell receptor beta chain was observed in a study of early T cells in non-severe SARS-CoV-2 infection. This clonotype was found a few times. The CDR3 length is 12 residues. In germline, CDR1 is LGHDT, CDR2 YNNKEL (reference sequence). The V gene lost 2 bases and the J gene lost 8 bases, with 4 bases spanning the gap. Attachment of unique molecular identifiers was made to individual cDNA molecules. From the 5' RACE reads, TCRdb called clonotypes with MiXCR, one entry per CDR3 protein. The table has approximately 81,000 distinct CDR3 sequences, roughly an eighth seen once. Sequenced material: whole blood. V usage is TRBV3-1 and J usage is TRBJ1-6; no firm D call. This receptor was identified in an adult who was a healthcare worker with PCR-confirmed SARS-CoV-2 infection or an uninfected control (not recorded which). Written as DNA, the CDR3 is TGTGCCAGCAGCCAACTGGATTCACCCCTCCACTTT. This codes for CASSQLDSPLHF. Looking up the rest from reference TRBV3-1 and TRBJ1-6 gives the full variable domain: DTAVSQTPKYLVTQMGNDKSIKCEQNLGHDTMYWYKQDSKKFLKIMFSYNNKELIINETVPNRFSPKSPDKAHLNLHINSLELGDSAVYFCASSQLDSPLHFGNGTRLTVT.